This passage covers 19 T cell receptor beta chains from one sample sequenced in a study. Using its own MiXCR run on the RT-PCR reads, TCRdb lists one record per CDR3 protein. Among around 700,000 distinct CDR3 sequences listed, around 14% were seen once. Sequenced input: memory CD4+ T cells from blood. The receptor set was obtained from a female donor in good health, serving as a healthy control.

This clonotype was detected ten times or more. This chain's CDR3 is CASSLEQGARDEQYF. The DNA of the CDR3 is TGCGCCAGCAGCTTAGAACAGGGGGCGCGTGACGAGCAGTACTTC. The chain uses TRBV5-1 and TRBJ2-7; 9 nucleotides line up with TRBD1. Germline CDR1 SGHRS, CDR2 YFSETQ. The ends lost 2 bases at V and 5 bases at J; junction bases unmatched: 8. The CDR3 has 15 residues.

This chain links TRBV5-1 with TRBJ2-1; D may be TRBD1 (5 bases). V lost 1 base and J lost 8, with 16 bases in between. The CDR3 totals 15 residues. Germline values: CDR1 SGHRS, CDR2 YFSETQ. The CDR3 sequence: CASSLLARAWDEQFF. The CDR3 DNA follows: TGCGCCAGCAGCTTGTTGGCCAGGGCCTGGGATGAGCAGTTCTTC.

This chain connects TRBV28 to TRBJ2-7; 9 bases fit TRBD1. Germline V CDR1 and CDR2: MDHEN, SYDVKM. The V gene end was trimmed by 4 bases and the J gene end by 3 bases; junction bases not matched to a gene: 7. The CDR3 is 15 amino acids. The CDR3 region is CASSSTDRGNYEQYF. CDR3 nucleotides: TGTGCCAGCAGTTCAACCGACAGGGGGAACTACGAGCAGTACTTC.

The V call is TRBV28, the J call TRBJ2-3; 8 nucleotides match TRBD2. V gave up 4 bases and J gave up 0 bases; unmatched junction bases: 6. Looked up from germline, CDR1 is MDHEN and CDR2 is SYDVKM. The CDR3 is 16 amino acids. The CDR3 is CASSSGGGISTDTQYF. CDR3 bases: TGTGCCAGCAGTTCGGGAGGGGGAATTAGCACAGATACGCAGTATTTT. Looking up the rest from reference TRBV28 and TRBJ2-3 gives the full variable domain: DVKVTQSSRYLVKRTGEKVFLECVQDMDHENMFWYRQDPGLGLRLIYFSYDVKMKEKGDIPEGYSVSREKKERFSLILESASTNQTSMYLCASSSGGGISTDTQYFGPGTRLTVL.

The chain employs TRBV30 and TRBJ2-3; the D is unclear. This CDR3 has 11 amino acids. V lost 1 base and J lost 4, with 3 bases in between. Germline lookup yields CDR1 GTSNPN and CDR2 SVGIG (reference sequence). DNA of the CDR3: TGTGCCTGGAGTGGAGCAGATACGCAGTATTTT. It is translated as CAWSGADTQYF.

The chain uses TRBV20-1 and TRBJ2-6, with D uncertain. There are 15 residues in the CDR3. The V end lost 6 bases, the J end lost 0 bases, and 12 bases lay between the germline ends. Germline V CDR1 and CDR2: DFQATT, SNEGSKA (reference sequence). DNA of the CDR3: TGCAGTGCCGCCCTGTCGGGCTCTGGGGCCAACGTCCTGACTTTC. It translates to CSAALSGSGANVLTF.

V gene TRBV7-2 combines with J gene TRBJ2-5, with D hard to call. Trimming pared 1 base from V and 1 base from J, leaving 4 bases between. Germline V gene lookup returns CDR1 SGHTA and CDR2 FQGNSA. The CDR3 length is 13 residues. DNA of the CDR3: TGTGCCAGCAGCTTAGACTTCCAAGAGACCCAGTACTTC. Residues: CASSLDFQETQYF. Combining the CDR3 with reference TRBV7-2 and TRBJ2-5 gives the whole variable domain GAGVSQSPSNKVTEKGKDVELRCDPISGHTALYWYRQSLGQGLEFLIYFQGNSAPDKSGLPSDRFSAERTGGSVSTLTIQRTQQEDSAVYLCASSLDFQETQYFGPGTRLLVL.

This clonotype was recorded a few times. The V call is TRBV12-3 or TRBV12-4, the J call TRBJ2-7; D ambiguous. Trimming cost V 3 bases and J 2 bases, with 8 bases left between them. CDR3 length: 13 residues. The CDR3 DNA reads as TGTGCCAGCAGTTTCGACCCCCCCTACGAGCAGTACTTC. Translating gives CASSFDPPYEQYF.

This clonotype was detected a few times. The CDR3 reads CASSSLPRQAHNEQFF. As DNA, the CDR3 is TGTGCCAGCAGCTCCCTGCCAAGACAGGCCCACAATGAGCAGTTCTTC. This chain uses TRBV7-8 with TRBJ2-1; a weak D match, TRBD1 (6 bases). CDR3 size: 16 residues. V was clipped by 4 bases and J by 5 bases, with 18 bases between them. Germline values: CDR1 SGHVS, CDR2 FQNEAQ. The whole variable domain, filled in from reference TRBV7-8 and TRBJ2-1, reads GAGVSQSPRYKVAKRGQDVALRCDPISGHVSLFWYQQALGQGPEFLTYFQNEAQLDKSGLPSDRFFAERPEGSVSTLKIQRTQQEDSAVYLCASSSLPRQAHNEQFFGPGTRLTVL.

This clonotype occurred many times. The chain joins TRBV5-1 to TRBJ2-2; perhaps TRBD1 as D (6 bases). The V gene's germline CDR1 is SGHRS and CDR2 YFSETQ. V lost 4 bases, J lost 3 bases, and 19 bases lay in between. CDR3 length: 17 amino acids. This chain's CDR3 is CASSTSITGTDTGELFF. Written as DNA, the CDR3 is TGCGCCAGCAGCACGTCTATAACAGGGACGGACACCGGGGAGCTGTTTTTT.

This clonotype has more than one count but fewer than ten. V usage is TRBV5-4 and J usage is TRBJ2-6; 8 bases map to TRBD1. J was trimmed by 0 bases and V by 6 bases; bases with no gene match: 8. The CDR3 contains 17 residues. Germline lookup yields CDR1 SGHNT and CDR2 YYREEE (reference sequence). The CDR3 nucleotides read TGTGCCAGCAAAGTACCCGGGACAGGCTCTGGGGCCAACGTCCTGACTTTC. Protein product: CASKVPGTGSGANVLTF. Full variable domain (missing parts from reference TRBV5-4 and TRBJ2-6): ETGVTQSPTHLIKTRGQQVTLRCSSQSGHNTVSWYQQALGQGPQFIFQYYREEENGRGNFPPRFSGLQFPNYSSELNVNALELDDSALYLCASKVPGTGSGANVLTFGAGSRLTVL.

The chain couples TRBV18 to TRBJ2-7; perhaps TRBD1 as D (5 bases). The CDR3 is made up of 17 amino acids. V lost 3 bases to trimming and J lost 0 bases, with 18 bases between them. CDR1 KGHSH and CDR2 LQKENI come from the germline V gene. As DNA, the CDR3 is TGTGCCAGCTCACCTTGGGATTTGACAGAATTCTCCTACGAGCAGTACTTC. As protein: CASSPWDLTEFSYEQYF.

This clonotype occurred a few times. Here the CDR3 reads CSARDWRGNPNEQFF. For the CDR3, the DNA is TGCAGTGCTAGAGATTGGCGGGGGAATCCCAATGAGCAGTTCTTC. V usage is TRBV20-1 and J usage is TRBJ2-1; 7 bases map to TRBD2. The CDR3 extends over 15 amino acids. The junction had 8 bases not matched to a gene; V was cut back by 0 bases and J by 6 bases. Per germline, CDR1 DFQATT and CDR2 SNEGSKA (reference sequence).

This clonotype was counted between two and nine times. This chain connects TRBV5-6 to TRBJ2-7; D may be TRBD2 (5 bases). From germline, CDR1 is SGHDT and CDR2 YYEEEE. Trimming took 6 bases from V and 0 from J, leaving 13 bases between them. The CDR3 extends over 14 amino acids. The CDR3 spells CASTLAVNSYEQYF. The DNA of the CDR3 is TGTGCCAGCACCCTAGCCGTCAACTCCTACGAGCAGTACTTC.

There are a few counts of this clonotype. This chain uses TRBV6-5 with TRBJ2-2, with 9 bases matching TRBD2. Per germline, CDR1 MNHEY and CDR2 SVGAGI. V shed 7 bases and J 7 bases; nucleotides not matched to a gene: 13. CDR3 length: 16 residues. As DNA, the CDR3 is TGTGCCAGCATTGGGGTCAGCGGGGGGTATTTCGGGGAGCTGTTTTTT. Translated: CASIGVSGGYFGELFF.

The chain carries TRBV7-2 and TRBJ2-7; weak D call: TRBD2 (7 bases). Between the trimmed V and J ends, which lost 6 bases and 4 bases, there was a span of 19 bases. This CDR3 is 15 amino acids long. CDR1 is SGHTA, CDR2 FQGNSA, per germline. In nucleotides, the CDR3 is TGTGCCAGCAGGAATGCTCGGGGGGCTGGGTACGAGCAGTACTTC. Translation: CASRNARGAGYEQYF.

V is TRBV7-9 and J is TRBJ2-1, with 11 bases that match TRBD1. The V and J ends lost 6 bases and 10 bases, in that order; junction bases with no gene match: 14. The germline V gene has CDR1 SEHNR and CDR2 FQNEAQ (reference sequence). The CDR3 spans 16 residues. Here the CDR3 DNA reads TGTGCCAGCAGTTACATGGCCGGGACAGGGGGTAACGAGCAGTTCTTC. Translated, it gives CASSYMAGTGGNEQFF.

The chain couples TRBV29-1 to TRBJ2-2, with D perhaps TRBD2 (5 bases). Per the germline V gene, CDR1 is SQVTM and CDR2 is ANQGSEA. Trimming removed 7 bases at V and 0 bases at J, with 15 bases between. The CDR3 is 15 residues long. CDR3 region: CSAGRGASNTGELFF. The CDR3 bases are TGCAGCGCGGGGAGAGGTGCCTCGAACACCGGGGAGCTGTTTTTT.

This chain uses TRBV28 with TRBJ1-6; 9 bases align to TRBD1. With 8 bases clipped from V and 10 bases from J, the junction kept 6 bases outside the gene matches. The CDR3 contains 13 residues. Looked up from germline, CDR1 is MDHEN and CDR2 is SYDVKM. The CDR3 bases are TGTGCCAGCGCGGGACAGGGTAGATCACCCCTCCACTTT. It codes for CASAGQGRSPLHF.